Each of the 5 T cell receptor beta chains below was sequenced from the same sample in a study of shared clonotypes between healthy human individuals (dated by TCRdb to 2018 to 2021). The library was built by means of the immunoSEQ multiplex PCR assay. This immuneACCESS table, as held by TCRdb, lists in-frame sequences with V and J called but not all clones. Of the missing ones, under half trace to an unresolved V gene in checked studies; the others have no known cause. The sample has around 700,000 clones on record, about 74% of them singletons. The ten largest clones represent approximately 1.8% of the sample. The sequencing input was memory CD4+ T cells sorted from blood. What the cell subset or site label conveys for this sample: CD45RA-negative fraction. These receptors were collected from a woman in her twenties or thirties in good health.

The chain carries TRBV7-3 and TRBJ2-2; no definite D call. Trimming removed 2 bases from V and 2 bases from J, with 9 bases in between. The germline CDR1 and CDR2 sequences are SGHTA and FQGTGA. The CDR3 covers 15 residues. In DNA form, the CDR3 reads TGTGCCAGCAGCTTATCTCGGGTTAACACCGGGGAGCTGTTTTTT. It codes for CASSLSRVNTGELFF.

The rearrangement joins TRBV25-1 to TRBJ2-5, with 9 positions matching TRBD1. The ends lost 3 bases at V and 3 bases at J; junction bases unmatched: 2. This CDR3 has 14 amino acids. Germline V CDR1 and CDR2: MGHDK, SYGVNS. The CDR3 DNA reads TGTGCCAGCAGTGAGGGACAGGGTAAAGAGACCCAGTACTTC. It codes for CASSEGQGKETQYF.

The chain is built from TRBV4-2 and TRBJ2-3; D is uncertain. The V and J ends lost 10 bases and 0 bases respectively, with 14 bases between them. The CDR3 runs 14 residues. CDR1 and CDR2 (germline): LGHNA, YNFKEQ. The CDR3 protein is CATRAGGSTDTQYF. The CDR3 DNA reads as TGTGCCACCCGTGCTGGCGGTAGCACAGATACGCAGTATTTT.

This clone came up many times. DNA of the CDR3: TGTGCCAGCAGACACTTTGACATCTTCTCTGGAAACACCATATATTTT. Encoded protein: CASRHFDIFSGNTIYF. The V and J genes are TRBV28 and TRBJ1-3; D is unclear. V lost 6 bases and J lost 0, with 15 bases in between. This CDR3 contains 16 residues. Germline CDR1 reads MDHEN; CDR2 reads SYDVKM. Variable domain in full (rest from reference TRBV28 and TRBJ1-3): DVKVTQSSRYLVKRTGEKVFLECVQDMDHENMFWYRQDPGLGLRLIYFSYDVKMKEKGDIPEGYSVSREKKERFSLILESASTNQTSMYLCASRHFDIFSGNTIYFGEGSWLTVV.

V gene TRBV18 combines with J gene TRBJ2-1, with D uncertain. V was clipped by 2 bases and J by 5 bases, with 7 bases between them. The CDR3 is made up of 13 amino acids. Germline-derived CDR1 and CDR2 are KGHSH and LQKENI. The CDR3 here is CASSPKTDNEQFF. The CDR3, as DNA: TGTGCCAGCTCACCAAAAACGGACAATGAGCAGTTCTTC.